A single sample is the source of the 15 T cell receptor beta chains below, sequenced in a study of cytomegalovirus exposure and HLA in healthy donors. Vbeta (60) and Jbeta (13) primers were used in the PCR. Sequencing was performed with immunoSEQ multiplex PCR; in TCRdb, only in-frame clones are kept and a portion is missing. The sample consists of roughly 150,000 clones, almost 80% of them appearing once. The sample comprised PBMCs. These receptors were taken from a male donor in good health and CMV-seronegative.

The V gene is TRBV5-1, the J gene TRBJ2-2; 12 bases match TRBD2. Germline V gene data show CDR1 as SGHRS and CDR2 as YFSETQ. CDR3 length equals 15 residues. The J segment lost 5 bases and the V segment lost 7 bases, leaving 6 bases of the junction unmatched. In DNA form, the CDR3 reads TGCGCCAGCGGCCTACTAGCGGGAGGAACCGGGGAGCTGTTTTTT. This codes for CASGLLAGGTGELFF. Full variable domain (outside the CDR3, taken from reference TRBV5-1 and TRBJ2-2): KAGVTQTPRYLIKTRGQQVTLSCSPISGHRSVSWYQQTPGQGLQFLFEYFSETQRNKGNFPGRFSGRQFSNSRSEMNVSTLELGDSALYLCASGLLAGGTGELFFGEGSRLTVL.

V is TRBV9 and J is TRBJ2-1, with a tentative D call TRBD2 (5 bases). The germline gives CDR1 SGDLS, CDR2 YYNGEE. CDR3 length equals 12 residues. Trimming took 4 bases from V and 6 from J, leaving 8 bases between them. CDR3 DNA sequence: TGTGCCAGCAGCCCAAGCGGCAATGAGCAGTTCTTC. It yields the protein CASSPSGNEQFF. The full variable domain, in which reference TRBV9 and TRBJ2-1 provide the parts outside the CDR3, is DSGVTQTPKHLITATGQRVTLRCSPRSGDLSVYWYQQSLDQGLQFLIQYYNGEERAKGNILERFSAQQFPDLHSELNLSSLELGDSALYFCASSPSGNEQFFGPGTRLTVL.

Only one count was recorded for this clone. V is TRBV6-6 and J is TRBJ2-3, with 8 bases aligning to TRBD1. Germline trimming cut 4 bases from V and 0 bases from J; bases unmatched to any gene: 6. The CDR3 contains 16 residues. Germline V gene sequence: CDR1 MNHNY, CDR2 SVGAGI (reference sequence). The CDR3: CASSFGQGGSTDTQYF. The CDR3 nucleotides are TGTGCCAGCAGTTTCGGACAGGGCGGTAGCACAGATACGCAGTATTTT.

The chain uses TRBV10-3 and TRBJ1-2, with no clear D. The CDR3 loop spans 11 amino acids. V lost 8 bases and J lost 6, with 10 bases in between. Germline V lookup: CDR1 ENHRY, CDR2 SYGVKD. For the CDR3, the DNA is TGTGCCATCGGGCTCCTTAATGGCTACACCTTC. Translating it yields CAIGLLNGYTF.

A single count supports this clone. The rearrangement links TRBV9 to TRBJ2-1, with TRBD2 matching 9 bases. The CDR3 extends over 13 amino acids. Germline loops: CDR1 SGDLS, CDR2 YYNGEE. The V and J ends lost 0 bases and 9 bases, in that order; junction bases with no gene match: 1. The CDR3 DNA is TGTGCCAGCAGCGTAGCAGCGGGGGGTGAGCAGTTCTTC. It codes for CASSVAAGGEQFF.

The chain recombines TRBV5-1 with TRBJ2-5; TRBD2 matches at 8 bases. The assigned J gene may be wrong: the sequence end matches TRBJ2-7 better. The germline V gene has CDR1 SGHRS and CDR2 YFSETQ. There are 13 residues in the CDR3. CDR3 coding DNA: TGCGCCAGCAGGAGGCGGGGGGCCGGCGAGCAGTACTTC. This sequence encodes CASRRRGAGEQYF.

In its sample, this clone was seen once. The chain joins TRBV5-1 to TRBJ2-7; 8 bases map to TRBD2. This CDR3 region has 16 residues. Unmatched junction bases numbered 5, after V lost 0 bases and J lost 0 bases. The V gene's germline CDR1 is SGHRS and CDR2 YFSETQ. The DNA for the CDR3 is TGCGCCAGCAGCTTGGAGCCGGGAGGGGTCTCCTACGAGCAGTACTTC. It specifies CASSLEPGGVSYEQYF.

This sequence joins TRBV30 and TRBJ2-5, with no clear D. This CDR3 contains 13 residues. Looked up from germline, CDR1 is GTSNPN and CDR2 is SVGIG (reference sequence). Deletions cut 0 bases from V and 1 base from J, with 6 bases between. CDR3 nucleotide sequence: TGTGCCTGGAGTGTCAGGTCCCAAGAGACCCAGTACTTC. Its protein is CAWSVRSQETQYF.

This clone occurred once. This sequence joins TRBV4-2 and TRBJ2-3; D gene ambiguous. The CDR3 is made up of 13 amino acids. Germline V gene data show CDR1 as LGHNA and CDR2 as YNFKEQ. Between the trimmed V and J ends, which lost 2 bases and 2 bases, there was a span of 5 bases. CDR3 nucleotides: TGTGCCAGCAGCCAATCCAACACAGATACGCAGTATTTT. Protein product: CASSQSNTDTQYF.

The genes are TRBV2 and TRBJ2-5, with 8 bases matching TRBD2. The germline V gene encodes CDR1 SNHLY and CDR2 FYNNEI. The junction had 9 bases not matched to a gene; V was cut back by 6 bases and J by 3 bases. CDR3 size: 15 residues. The CDR3 region is CASRTPHGGEETQYF. CDR3 nucleotide sequence: TGTGCCAGCAGGACACCCCACGGGGGGGAAGAGACCCAGTACTTC.

This clone was found a few times. V usage is TRBV11-3 and J usage is TRBJ1-1, with 12 bases identical to TRBD1. The junction had 10 bases not matched to a gene; V was cut back by 4 bases and J by 4 bases. Germline-derived CDR1 and CDR2 are SGHNT and YENEEA. The CDR3 consists of 17 residues. The CDR3: CASSSHPGQGAGTEAFF. CDR3 in DNA: TGTGCCAGCAGCTCCCATCCGGGACAGGGGGCAGGCACTGAAGCTTTCTTT.

The genes are TRBV4-3 and TRBJ1-2; 9 nucleotides match TRBD1. Germline-derived CDR1 and CDR2 are LGHNA and YSLEER. The junction had 6 bases not matched to a gene; V was cut back by 6 bases and J by 4 bases. The length of the CDR3 is 14 residues. The CDR3 spells CASRPGTGSYGYTF. DNA for the CDR3: TGCGCCAGCAGGCCCGGGACAGGGAGCTATGGCTACACCTTC.

The rearrangement uses TRBV7-2 and TRBJ2-5; TRBD2 matches at 7 bases. Germline V gene data show CDR1 as SGHTA and CDR2 as FQGNSA. This CDR3 contains 15 residues. V was clipped by 5 bases and J by 4 bases; unmatched bases: 10. The CDR3 here is CASSLERGGRETQYF. CDR3 coding DNA: TGTGCCAGCAGCCTCGAGCGGGGAGGGCGAGAGACCCAGTACTTC.

The chain uses TRBV27 and TRBJ1-2, with D possibly matching TRBD1 (5 bases). V lost 3 bases and J 5 bases, leaving 10 bases between the germline ends. Germline values: CDR1 MNHEY, CDR2 SMNVEV (reference sequence). The CDR3 has 13 amino acids. The CDR3 protein is CASSFQQAYGYTF. The CDR3 DNA is TGTGCCAGCAGTTTCCAACAGGCTTATGGCTACACCTTC.

This rearrangement joins TRBV5-1 to TRBJ1-1; TRBD1 aligns across 12 bases. The CDR3 consists of 15 residues. Trimming removed 4 bases from V and 4 bases from J; junction bases left unmatched: 5. The germline V gene has CDR1 SGHRS and CDR2 YFSETQ. The CDR3 DNA reads as TGCGCCAGCAGCCCGGGACAGGGGGCCCCCACTGAAGCTTTCTTT. It yields the protein CASSPGQGAPTEAFF.